This T cell receptor beta chain came from a study of cytomegalovirus exposure and HLA in healthy donors. Study-wide results and caveats: Later analysis suggested links between common viral pathogens and several top significant clusters.

With 60 Vbeta and 13 Jbeta primers, the PCR was carried out. Generated by immunoSEQ multiplex PCR, the TCRdb table keeps only in-frame clones and is missing some. The sample lists around 120,000 clones, approximately 70% seen once, with around 9.9% in the top ten. CDR3 length equals 14 residues. V lost 3 bases and J 4 bases, leaving 12 bases between the germline ends. CDR1 and CDR2 (germline): MDHEN, SYDVKM. For this clone: Its antigen is undetermined.

This chain links TRBV28 with TRBJ1-1; tentative D call: TRBD1 (6 bases). The specimen sequenced was PBMCs. This clonotype originated in a middle-aged man in good health and CMV-seropositive. CDR3 in DNA: TGTGCCAGCAGTTTCCGCAGGGGTGGCACTGAAGCTTTCTTT. Translating gives CASSFRRGGTEAFF.